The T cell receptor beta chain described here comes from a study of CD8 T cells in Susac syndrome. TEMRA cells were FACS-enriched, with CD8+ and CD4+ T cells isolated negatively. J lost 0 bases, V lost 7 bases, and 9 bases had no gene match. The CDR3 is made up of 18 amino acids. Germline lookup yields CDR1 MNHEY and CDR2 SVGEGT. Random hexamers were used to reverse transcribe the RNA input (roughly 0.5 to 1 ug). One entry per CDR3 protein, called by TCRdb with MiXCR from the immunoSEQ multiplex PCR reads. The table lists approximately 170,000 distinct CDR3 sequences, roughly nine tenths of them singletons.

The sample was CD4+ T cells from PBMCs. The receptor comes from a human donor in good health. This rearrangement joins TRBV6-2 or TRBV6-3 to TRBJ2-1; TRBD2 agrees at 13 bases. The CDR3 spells CASKGLAGSSSSYNEQFF. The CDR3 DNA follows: TGTGCCAGCAAGGGACTAGCGGGGTCTTCAAGCTCCTACAATGAGCAGTTCTTC.